Below, 25 T cell receptor beta chains from the same sample are listed, as sequenced in a study of human CD8 memory T cell subsets. By UMI-labeled 5' RACE, the TCR beta libraries were made. TCRdb re-called the 5' RACE reads; every CDR3 protein appears as one record, without DNA. The table for this sample gives thousands of distinct CDR3 sequences. Progenitor exhausted-like CD8+ memory cells (TPEX) were CCR7+ PD-1+ TIGIT+. Sample: CD8+ T cells from PBMCs. The receptors stem from a human donor in good health.

The chain links TRBV7-8 to TRBJ2-7; the D call of TRBD1 rests on TCRdb alone, since no DNA is present to check it. This CDR3 has 15 amino acids. The germline V gene encodes CDR1 SGHVS and CDR2 FQNEAQ. CDR3 loop: CASSEDRFTSYEQYF.

CDR3 amino acids: CASSVATGGTNEKLFF. The gene calls are TRBV9 and TRBJ1-4; absent DNA, TCRdb's TRBD1 call cannot be checked. The CDR3 contains 16 residues. Germline V gene sequence: CDR1 SGDLS, CDR2 YYNGEE.

This clonotype ranks as medium-sized in terms of frequency. V is TRBV21-1 and J is TRBJ2-7. TRBV21-1 is noted as a pseudogene. The CDR3 contains 12 residues. The CDR3 sequence is CASSNDGDEQYF.

According to its frequency, this clonotype is medium-sized (0.01 to 0.1%). This chain's CDR3 is CASSQDLREQFF. V gene TRBV14 combines with J gene TRBJ2-1. Germline V lookup: CDR1 SGHDN, CDR2 FVKESK. The CDR3 runs 12 residues. Variable domain in full (rest from reference TRBV14 and TRBJ2-1): EAGVTQFPSHSVIEKGQTVTLRCDPISGHDNLYWYRRVMGKEIKFLLHFVKESKQDESGMPNNRFLAERTGGTYSTLKVQPAELEDSGVYFCASSQDLREQFFGPGTRLTVL.

The J gene is TRBJ2-1, the V gene TRBV7-3; TCRdb's assignment of TRBD1 cannot be checked, as there is no DNA. CDR1 is SGHTA and CDR2 is FQGTGA in the germline V gene. There are 15 residues in the CDR3. This CDR3 is CASSLDRDMVDEQFF.

Frequency places this clonotype as medium-sized. This chain joins TRBV7-9 and TRBJ1-1; the TRBD1 assignment by TCRdb is unverifiable without DNA. The CDR3 totals 12 residues. Germline V gene lookup returns CDR1 SEHNR and CDR2 FQNEAQ (reference sequence). CDR3 amino acids: CACGGGGTEAFF.

CDR3 in amino acids: CASFWDRERSTDTQYF. The chain links TRBV18 to TRBJ2-3; TCRdb's assignment of TRBD1 cannot be checked, as there is no DNA. The V gene's germline CDR1 is KGHSH and CDR2 LQKENI. The length of the CDR3 is 16 residues.

V and J are TRBV3-1 and TRBJ1-3. CDR3 length: 13 amino acids. Germline V lookup: CDR1 LGHDT, CDR2 YNNKEL (reference sequence). The CDR3 sequence is CASSLPLGNTIYF.

The chain recombines TRBV14 with TRBJ2-2; TCRdb's D call, TRBD2, is unchecked because there is no DNA. Germline V gene lookup returns CDR1 SGHDN and CDR2 FVKESK. This CDR3 spans 15 amino acids. The CDR3 is CASSSLAMNTGELFF.

According to its frequency, this clonotype is medium-sized. The chain couples TRBV7-9 to TRBJ1-5; TCRdb returns TRBD1, unconfirmable since there is no DNA. Germline CDR1 is SEHNR and CDR2 is FQNEAQ (reference sequence). The CDR3 is 12 amino acids. CDR3 amino acids: CASSRPSGPQHF. The full variable domain, completed using reference TRBV7-9 and TRBJ1-5, is DTGVSQNPRHKITKRGQNVTFRCDPISEHNRLYWYRQTLGQGPEFLTYFQNEAQLEKSRLLSDRFSAERPKGSFSTLEIQRTEQGDSAMYLCASSRPSGPQHFGDGTRLSIL.

The chain couples TRBV5-6 to TRBJ2-7. Germline assignment: CDR1 SGHDT and CDR2 YYEEEE. This CDR3 contains 13 residues. The CDR3 region is CASSLAQYSEQYF.

The CDR3 reads CASSLGTGVRYEQYF. The gene calls are TRBV28 and TRBJ2-7; TCRdb calls TRBD1, which cannot be checked without DNA. Per the germline V gene, CDR1 is MDHEN and CDR2 is SYDVKM. This CDR3 spans 15 amino acids. Full variable domain (rest looked up from reference TRBV28 and TRBJ2-7): DVKVTQSSRYLVKRTGEKVFLECVQDMDHENMFWYRQDPGLGLRLIYFSYDVKMKEKGDIPEGYSVSREKKERFSLILESASTNQTSMYLCASSLGTGVRYEQYFGPGTRLTVT.

The chain uses TRBV6-2 or TRBV6-3 and TRBJ1-2; TCRdb outputs TRBD1, but without DNA this stays unchecked. Germline values: CDR1 MNHEY, CDR2 SVGEGT. CDR3 size: 14 residues. The chain's CDR3 is CASSYRGPNYGYTF.

This chain uses TRBV11-2 with TRBJ2-2. Germline V lookup: CDR1 SGHAT, CDR2 FQNNGV. The CDR3 contains 16 residues. The CDR3 loop reads CASSLDREADTGELFF.

Frequency places this clonotype as medium-sized. V gene TRBV14 combines with J gene TRBJ2-1. Germline V gene lookup returns CDR1 SGHDN and CDR2 FVKESK. The CDR3 runs to 11 residues. The CDR3 sequence is CASSQGNEQFF. Full variable domain (outside the CDR3, taken from reference TRBV14 and TRBJ2-1): EAGVTQFPSHSVIEKGQTVTLRCDPISGHDNLYWYRRVMGKEIKFLLHFVKESKQDESGMPNNRFLAERTGGTYSTLKVQPAELEDSGVYFCASSQGNEQFFGPGTRLTVL.

Judged by frequency, this clonotype is medium-sized. The V gene is TRBV10-3, the J gene TRBJ2-3. Germline V gene lookup returns CDR1 ENHRY and CDR2 SYGVKD. The length of the CDR3 is 13 residues. CDR3 loop: CAISAVGTDTQYF.

The rearrangement joins TRBV11-2 to TRBJ2-7; with no DNA, the TCRdb D assignment of TRBD1 cannot be verified. There are 16 residues in the CDR3. CDR1 is SGHAT and CDR2 is FQNNGV in the germline V gene. The CDR3: CASSLNIGTVPYEQYF.

Its frequency marks this clonotype as medium-sized (0.01 to 0.1%). This chain links TRBV4-1 with TRBJ2-1; absent DNA, TCRdb's TRBD2 call cannot be checked. CDR3 size: 17 residues. Germline-derived CDR1 and CDR2 are MGHRA and YSYEKL. Here the CDR3 reads CASSQEALVDYPNEQFF.

The rearrangement links TRBV20-1 to TRBJ2-7. The CDR3 has 13 amino acids. Germline V gene sequence: CDR1 DFQATT, CDR2 SNEGSKA (reference sequence). The chain's CDR3 is CSARDISTYEQYF.

This rearrangement joins TRBV28 to TRBJ1-5; without DNA, the TCRdb call of TRBD1 cannot be checked. Germline V lookup: CDR1 MDHEN, CDR2 SYDVKM. The CDR3 consists of 16 residues. The CDR3 region is CASSHGQGYSNQPQHF.

Frequency places this clonotype as medium-sized. The chain recombines TRBV24-1 with TRBJ2-1; TCRdb returns TRBD1, unconfirmable since there is no DNA. Germline CDR1 KGHDR, CDR2 SFDVKD. The CDR3 consists of 16 residues. The CDR3 is CATSDFKTGVGNEQFF.

The chain links TRBV7-6 to TRBJ1-5. The CDR3 runs 13 residues. From germline, CDR1 is SGHVS and CDR2 FNYEAQ. The CDR3 spells CASSLRRDQPQHF.

This clonotype counts as medium-sized by frequency. The V and J genes are TRBV7-3 and TRBJ1-3. The CDR3 is made up of 15 amino acids. CDR1 and CDR2 (germline): SGHTA, FQGTGA. CDR3 loop: CASSLTSGTGNTIYF.

The rearrangement links TRBV7-9 to TRBJ1-2; TCRdb returns TRBD1, unconfirmable since there is no DNA. Germline V gives CDR1 SEHNR, CDR2 FQNEAQ (reference sequence). The CDR3 runs 13 residues. CDR3 sequence reads: CASSSGTAYGYTF. Looking up the rest from reference TRBV7-9 and TRBJ1-2 gives the full variable domain: DTGVSQNPRHKITKRGQNVTFRCDPISEHNRLYWYRQTLGQGPEFLTYFQNEAQLEKSRLLSDRFSAERPKGSFSTLEIQRTEQGDSAMYLCASSSGTAYGYTFGSGTRLTVV.

According to its frequency, this clonotype is medium-sized. The chain has TRBV9 and TRBJ2-1; TCRdb reports TRBD2, a call that lacks DNA to check it against. Germline V CDR1 and CDR2: SGDLS, YYNGEE. The CDR3 is 14 amino acids. CDR3 region: CASSVDEGPGEQFF.